This TCR beta chain comes out of a study of spatial heterogeneity in lung cancer (dated by TCRdb to the late 2010s). The study in broad terms: More beta-chain than alpha-chain transcripts were consistently detected, likely reflecting higher beta-chain transcript abundance. In the raw uncorrected reads, each unique combination of TCR and UMI appeared more than ten times on average. TCR alpha and beta repertoires were quantitatively compared across multiple tumor regions, matched nontumor lung and blood in non-small cell lung cancer. The study linked features of the TCR repertoire to counts of nonsynonymous mutations, which were determined by whole-exome sequencing of tumor tissue. At surgery, 220 tumor regions, around 65 matched nontumor lung samples and 56 PBMC samples were TCR-sequenced for both alpha and beta chains. General study outcomes and caveats: Ubiquitous expanded tumor TCRs showed up in blood more often at tumor resection than at routine follow-up. Confirming at a functional level the hypothesis that regional TCRs recognize regional mutations was considered to require additional single-cell paired TCR alpha and beta sequencing.

In the paper's terms, the time point label means: sample taken at primary tumor resection. Whole RNA extracted from tumor and nontumor lung tissue, or from cryopreserved PBMC samples, was used for TCR sequencing without cell sorting. The donors were 70 or so patients from the lung TRACERx cohort who had early-stage, untreated non-small cell lung cancer. Only patients for whom sufficient RNA was available from at least two tumor regions were selected for TCR sequencing. The library was prepared using 5' RACE. Data came from a NextSeq 500. In the TCR library protocol, a unique molecular identifier was attached to each TCR cDNA molecule so that PCR and sequencing errors could be corrected. In the paper's pipeline: Decombinator tools were used for TCR identification, UMI-based error correction and CDR3 extraction. Expanded TCRs were defined as those above a frequency of 2 per 1,000, corresponding to the top 1% of the tumor frequency distribution. Renyi diversity was computed with the R vegan package after each repertoire had been subsampled 100 times to 5,000 TCRs. CDR3 similarity networks were constructed using string-kernel similarity of amino acid triplets, with links drawn between CDR3s whose pairwise similarity was above 0.82. Clones were called with MiXCR by TCRdb after fastp trimmed the public reads at Q25, and only in-frame beta chains were retained. Under each unique CDR3 protein, matching rows form one entry showing the most common genes and DNA. In this record, the V and J calls reflect TCRdb's handling and not the investigators' own analysis. The sample data list 35,000 or so distinct CDR3 sequences, and 4% to 6% of these were observed just once. Of the sample, around 26% falls within the top ten clones.

Germline trimming amounts to 4 bases on V and 0 bases on J, with 5 as the count of junction bases outside the gene matches. The CDR3 runs 16 amino acids, cysteine and phenylalanine included. Only the CDR3 DNA stays, 48 bases, in frame from base 1. Per the germline V gene, SGHTA is the CDR1 and FQGNSA is the CDR2. This clonotype was detected many times. It has no known antigen specificity. No base-level quality is on record; no much larger clone is a single base apart. The chain was built from TRBV7-2 and TRBJ1-3, and 8 junction bases match TRBD1. This TCR was sampled from a female donor with early-stage non-small cell lung cancer. Material: PBMCs, obtained at surgery. The nucleotide sequence is TGTGCCAGCAGCTCCCGGACAGGGAGCTCTGGAAACACCATATATTTT. It is translated as CASSSRTGSSGNTIYF.